This entry describes one T cell receptor (beta chain). What it binds is unknown. Germline CDR1 SGHDT, CDR2 YYEEEE. This CDR3 spans 14 amino acids. The germline V and J ends were trimmed by 6 bases and 0 bases, with 13 bases remaining between them. The record originates from a study of PD-L1 blockade in urothelial cancer. In the study overall: Of prior chemotherapy regimens, patients had received between 0 and 3. Blood was tested 3 weeks (second dose) and 6 weeks into treatment. Per blood sample, T cells had a median of 141,255. Study results and caveats: Below-median blood TCR clonality before treatment forecast better survival.

Time point noted: peripheral blood 6 weeks after treatment start. Clones were sequenced by immunoSEQ multiplex PCR, and TCRdb holds only the in-frame ones, with some missing. The sample records under 60,000 clones, approximately 83% being singletons. The chain links TRBV5-6 to TRBJ2-7; a weak D match, TRBD2 (5 bases). This sequence was found in a man between 60 and 75 years old with urothelial cancer. The sequencing used PBMCs, collected around atezolizumab (anti-PD-L1) treatment. CDR3 nucleotides: TGTGCCAGCACCGAGGGTGGAGCCTCCTACGAGCAGTACTTC. The encoded protein is CASTEGGASYEQYF. Full variable domain (outside the CDR3, taken from reference TRBV5-6 and TRBJ2-7): DAGVTQSPTHLIKTRGQQVTLRCSPKSGHDTVSWYQQALGQGPQFIFQYYEEEERQRGNFPDRFSGHQFPNYSSELNVNALLLGDSALYLCASTEGGASYEQYFGPGTRLTVT.